This T cell receptor beta chain was captured in a study of blood T cell repertoires in COVID-19. The CDR3 is 17 residues long. Germline V lookup: CDR1 SGHDT, CDR2 YYEEEE. Trimming at V came to 0 bases and at J to 5 bases, leaving 13 bases not matched to a gene. The assay was immunoSEQ multiplex PCR, and TCRdb's table has in-frame clones only and misses some. The sample contains approximately 210,000 clones, about 77% of which appear only once. This sequence originates from a woman aged 45-65 years with acute COVID-19. Specimen: PBMCs or T cells enriched from blood (not recorded which). V usage is TRBV5-6 and J usage is TRBJ2-5; TRBD2 agrees at 7 bases. CDR3 region: CASSLAWAGEVMETQYF. Here the CDR3 DNA reads TGTGCCAGCAGCTTGGCGTGGGCGGGGGAGGTGATGGAGACCCAGTACTTC.